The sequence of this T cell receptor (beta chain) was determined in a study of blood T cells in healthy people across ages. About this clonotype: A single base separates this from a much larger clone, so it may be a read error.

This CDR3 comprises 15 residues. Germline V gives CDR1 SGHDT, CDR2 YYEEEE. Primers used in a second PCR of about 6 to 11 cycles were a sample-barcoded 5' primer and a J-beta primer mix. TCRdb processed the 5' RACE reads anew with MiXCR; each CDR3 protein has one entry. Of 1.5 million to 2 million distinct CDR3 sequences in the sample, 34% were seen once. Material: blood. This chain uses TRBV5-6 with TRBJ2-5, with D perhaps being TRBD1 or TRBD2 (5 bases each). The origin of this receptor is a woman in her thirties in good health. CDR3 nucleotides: TGTGCCGGCAGCTTGATGGGACCCAAAACGGAGACCCAGTACTTC. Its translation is CAGSLMGPKTETQYF.